This TCR beta chain was found in a study of regulatory T cells in long-lasting Graves disease (dated by TCRdb to the early 2020s). Background for the entire study: Patients with newly diagnosed Graves' disease had been on antithyroid drugs for under 3 months. This study used TCR sequencing and RNA sequencing of peripheral blood to compare persistent Graves' disease patients against newly diagnosed Graves' disease patients. The study was conducted in China and was registered as a clinical trial. A total of around 35 samples were covered by TCR sequencing, comprising around 13 persistent and about 20 newly diagnosed Graves' disease patients.

The sample's time point, from its label and the paper: newly diagnosed GD, antithyroid drugs for less than 3 months. For both TCR sequencing and RNA sequencing, RNA was extracted from PBMCs using TRIzol. Graves' disease was diagnosed according to American Thyroid Association guidelines. Patients were recruited from an endocrinology department in Xi'an, China. Each patient gave 9 to 10 milliliters of peripheral blood, collected in an EDTA anticoagulant tube. Ficoll Paque Plus density gradient separation was used to isolate PBMCs, and no additional T cell sorting was done. An Agilent 2100 Bioanalyzer and agarose gel were used to check RNA quality, and a NanoDrop 2000 was used to measure RNA concentration. The CDR3 sequence holds 14 residues, the cysteine and phenylalanine included. The sequence is cut down to CDR3 DNA, 42 bases in frame from base 1. V is pruned by 5 bases and J by 4 bases, leaving 6 bases of the junction without a gene match. Via the germline V gene (reference sequence), CDR1 is SEHNR and CDR2 FQNEAQ.

Study-wide findings and limitations: Sequencing and analysis were limited to the TCR beta chain. Persistent patients shared more public clonotypes among themselves (2,741) than newly diagnosed patients did (about 1,000). As a limitation, the authors acknowledged that the small sample size may reduce accuracy. Persistent disease showed preferential use of TRBV28, TRBJ1-2 and TRBJ2-5, whereas newly diagnosed disease favored TRBV20-1 and TRBJ2-1. Peripheral blood alone was examined, since thyroid tissue, which constituted the primary lesion, could not be accessed. Compared with newly diagnosed patients, patients with persistent Graves' disease had lower TCR Shannon entropy and fewer highly expanded clones, which suggests clonal expansion.

This clonotype was seen repeatedly, ten times or more. Its antigen is not yet known. There are no base qualities to consult, and no much larger clone falls within one base. The library was generated by multiplex PCR. The instrument given in TCRdb is Illumina HiSeq 4000. CDR3 regions were amplified by Arm-PCR with iRepertoire HTBI primers to construct TCR beta libraries. Before sequencing, the PCR products went through gel purification. Per the authors' processing: Across samples, fewer than 70 TRBV and 13 to 15 TRBJ segments were identified and used for gene usage analysis of CDR3 amino acid clonotypes. Filtered high-quality paired reads were merged into contigs using COPE and FqMerger. BLAST was used to align contigs to the IMGT TRBV, TRBD and TRBJ reference genes, and CDR3 was defined following IMGT. Clonotypes above 0.1% frequency were classified as highly expanded clones. Shannon entropy was used to measure repertoire diversity, and the Gini coefficient was used to measure V-J evenness. Clonotypes shared by more than one individual were considered public. The raw public reads went through TCRdb reprocessing: fastp at Q25, MiXCR clone calling, in-frame beta chains kept. Rows with a matching CDR3 protein are joined into one entry that keeps the most common DNA and genes. The V and J calls here are based on TCRdb, not the publication. Recorded for this sample are fewer than 500,000 distinct CDR3 sequences; roughly 16% of them occurred a single time. The ten largest clones add up to 12% of the sample.

These data were also filed under a second study, of T cells in Graves' hyperthyroidism and ophthalmopathy. Looking at the second paper: A patient counted as having stable Graves' hyperthyroidism if no progression to ophthalmopathy occurred over 18 months of follow-up. Hyperthyroidism patients were newly diagnosed, with disease duration under 2 months, and aged 18 to 65 years. Patients with uncontrolled infections, other autoimmune diseases, pregnancy or lactation were excluded. Diagnoses were established on the basis of clinical symptoms, serum thyroxine and TRAb, thyroid ultrasound, and orbital computed tomography. The first round of RT-PCR for the TCR CDR3 was performed with the HTBI primer set and the Qiagen OneStep RT-PCR kit. Blood samples also contained most of the expanded thyroid clonotypes (frequency above 0.001), which suggests that blood repertoires may reflect thyroid immune responses. Ophthalmopathy was separated from stable hyperthyroidism by a 13 V-J signature model, with 85% to 90% sensitivity and roughly 81% specificity obtained in cross-validation and 80%/75% obtained in testing. During validation, the model predicted progression to ophthalmopathy a median of roughly 7.1 months ahead of onset, with roughly 65% sensitivity and about 72% specificity. To identify TCR V-J signatures that set the groups apart, the researchers used a discovery cohort of 100 patients, made up of 40 to 45 with Graves' ophthalmopathy and about 60 with stable Graves' hyperthyroidism. Whether ophthalmopathy could be predicted prospectively was tested in an independent validation cohort made up of roughly 19 hyperthyroidism patients plus 17 patients who later progressed to ophthalmopathy. The 100 discovery patients were randomly split 7:3 into training and test sets. Thyroid tissue and blood T-cell repertoires from roughly 6 Graves' hyperthyroidism patients were also compared in the study. After blood sampling, hyperthyroidism patients were treated with methimazole at a starting dose of 30 mg daily, and ophthalmopathy patients were treated with high-dose intravenous methylprednisolone. The libraries were constructed in a second round of multiplex PCR and then size-selected and purified. The libraries were sequenced on an Illumina HiSeq2000 using paired-end 100 bp reads. SOAPnuke was used to process the raw data, removing reads that contained adapters or uncalled bases, had a mean Phred below 15, or lacked an exact match to the constant primer or identifier. COPE v1.2.5 was used to merge the high-quality paired reads, and each unique nucleotide sequence was defined as a clonotype. MiTCR v1.1 was used to align the clonotypes against IMGT TRBV, TRBD and TRBJ reference segments. The analysis was restricted to V-J combinations with a frequency above 0.0001, which together covered 99% to 99.2% of the repertoires. The TCS score was defined as F50 (clonal expansion) divided by E x V (chaos), with BLOSUM62-based TCRdist calculated between CDR3 peptides within each V-J. Welch's t-statistics and random forest reduced just over 500 V-J features to roughly 13, which were used in a naive Bayes classifier (R e1071). No statistical method was used to set the sample size in advance, and investigators knew the group allocation. TCR Vbeta CDR3 sequencing of 120 to 150 peripheral blood samples (under 45 ophthalmopathy, 70 to 85 hyperthyroidism and some 17 progressor patients) is reported in the paper.

Sample: peripheral blood mononuclear cells (PBMCs), taken at new diagnosis, from a patient treated with antithyroid drugs. This TCR derives from a man in his forties with Graves disease. Donor details come from another sample of the same person, matched by shared clones. The rearranged chain carries TRBV7-9 and TRBJ2-3, and TRBD2 matches 7 of the central bases. CDR3 region: CASSPQGLSDTQYF. The DNA is TGTGCCAGCAGCCCCCAGGGACTATCAGATACGCAGTATTTT.